This TCR beta chain was captured in a study of blood T cell repertoires in COVID-19. Study context: There were acute and convalescent COVID-19 samples, and they came from the United States, Italy and Spain. T cells, B-cell-depleted T cells, or PBMCs provided the cDNA or gDNA that served as material.

Assay: immunoSEQ multiplex PCR; the TCRdb copy retains only in-frame clones and omits some. The sample contains about 170,000 clones, around 88% of which appear only once. The CDR3 covers 16 residues. Germline values: CDR1 LGHNA, CDR2 YNFKEQ. V lost 1 base to trimming and J lost 4 bases, with 16 bases between them. The specimen sequenced was PBMCs or T cells enriched from blood (not recorded which). The rearrangement joins TRBV4-2 to TRBJ1-2, with D maybe TRBD1 (5 bases). This TCR came from a woman in her 50s in a cohort exposed to, infected with or recovered from COVID-19 (not recorded which). Here the CDR3 reads CASSQAAARDSYGYTF. CDR3 DNA: TGTGCCAGCAGCCAAGCGGCTGCGAGGGACTCCTATGGCTACACCTTC.